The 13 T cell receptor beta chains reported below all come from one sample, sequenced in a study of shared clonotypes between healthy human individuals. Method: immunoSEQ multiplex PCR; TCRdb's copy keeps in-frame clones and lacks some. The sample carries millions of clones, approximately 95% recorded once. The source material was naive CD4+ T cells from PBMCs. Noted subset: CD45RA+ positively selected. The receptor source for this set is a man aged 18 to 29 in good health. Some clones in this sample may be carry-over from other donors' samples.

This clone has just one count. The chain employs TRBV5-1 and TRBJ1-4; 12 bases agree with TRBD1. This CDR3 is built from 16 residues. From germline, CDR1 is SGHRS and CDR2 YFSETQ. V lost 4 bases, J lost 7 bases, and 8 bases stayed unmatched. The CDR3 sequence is CASSRGTGGEGEKLFF. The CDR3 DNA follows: TGCGCCAGCAGCAGGGGGACAGGGGGCGAGGGTGAAAAACTGTTTTTT.

The CDR3 nucleotides read TGTGCCAGCAGCTCGCCCAGGGCAGCCAAAAACATTCAGTACTTC. This translates into CASSSPRAAKNIQYF. The chain uses TRBV5-6 and TRBJ2-4; TRBD1 might be the D (5 bases). V shed 3 bases and J shed 0 bases, with 10 bases lying between them. This CDR3 spans 15 amino acids. Germline CDR1 is SGHDT and CDR2 is YYEEEE.

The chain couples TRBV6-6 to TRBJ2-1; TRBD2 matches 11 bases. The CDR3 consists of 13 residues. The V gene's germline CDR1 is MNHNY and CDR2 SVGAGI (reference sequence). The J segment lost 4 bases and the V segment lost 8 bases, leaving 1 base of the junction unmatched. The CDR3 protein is CASRTSGYNEQFF. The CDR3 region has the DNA TGTGCCAGCCGGACTAGCGGGTACAATGAGCAGTTCTTC.

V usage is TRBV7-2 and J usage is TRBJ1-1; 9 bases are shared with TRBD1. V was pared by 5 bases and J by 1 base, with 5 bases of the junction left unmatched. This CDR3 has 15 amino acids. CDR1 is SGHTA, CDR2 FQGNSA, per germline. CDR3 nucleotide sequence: TGTGCCAGCAGCATATGGGACAGGGCGAACACTGAAGCTTTCTTT. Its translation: CASSIWDRANTEAFF. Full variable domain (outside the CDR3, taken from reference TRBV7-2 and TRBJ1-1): GAGVSQSPSNKVTEKGKDVELRCDPISGHTALYWYRQSLGQGLEFLIYFQGNSAPDKSGLPSDRFSAERTGGSVSTLTIQRTQQEDSAVYLCASSIWDRANTEAFFGQGTRLTVV.

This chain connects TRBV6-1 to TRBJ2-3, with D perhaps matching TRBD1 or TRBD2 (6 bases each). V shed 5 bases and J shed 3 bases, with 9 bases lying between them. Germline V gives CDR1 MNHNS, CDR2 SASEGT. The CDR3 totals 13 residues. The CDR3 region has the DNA TGTGCCAGCAGTAAAGGGGGGACAGATACGCAGTATTTT. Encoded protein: CASSKGGTDTQYF.

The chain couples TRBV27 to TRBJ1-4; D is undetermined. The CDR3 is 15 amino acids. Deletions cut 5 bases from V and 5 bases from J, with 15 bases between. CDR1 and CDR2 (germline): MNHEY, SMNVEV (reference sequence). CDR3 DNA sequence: TGTGCCAGCAGTCTCGGTCGCGGAATGAATGAAAAACTGTTTTTT. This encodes CASSLGRGMNEKLFF.

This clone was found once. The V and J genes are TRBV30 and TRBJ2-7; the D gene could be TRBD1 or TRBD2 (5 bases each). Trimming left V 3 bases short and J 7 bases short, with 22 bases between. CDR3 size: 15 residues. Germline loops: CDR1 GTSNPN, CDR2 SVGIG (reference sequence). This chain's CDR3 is CAWSSPRDVLWEQYF. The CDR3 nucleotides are TGTGCCTGGAGCTCTCCCCGGGACGTCTTGTGGGAGCAGTACTTC.

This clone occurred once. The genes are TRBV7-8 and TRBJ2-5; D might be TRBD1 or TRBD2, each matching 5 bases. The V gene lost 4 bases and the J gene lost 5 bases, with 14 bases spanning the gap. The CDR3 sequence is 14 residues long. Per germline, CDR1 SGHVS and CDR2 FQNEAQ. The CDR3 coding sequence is TGTGCCAGCAGCTGGGACCGCCTCGGGGAGACCCAGTACTTC. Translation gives CASSWDRLGETQYF.

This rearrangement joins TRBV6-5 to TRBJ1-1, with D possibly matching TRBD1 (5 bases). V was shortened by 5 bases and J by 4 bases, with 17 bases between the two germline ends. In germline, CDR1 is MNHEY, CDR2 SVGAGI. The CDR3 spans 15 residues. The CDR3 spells CASSQKPGGSTEAFF. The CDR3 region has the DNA TGTGCCAGCAGTCAAAAACCGGGGGGGAGCACTGAAGCTTTCTTT.

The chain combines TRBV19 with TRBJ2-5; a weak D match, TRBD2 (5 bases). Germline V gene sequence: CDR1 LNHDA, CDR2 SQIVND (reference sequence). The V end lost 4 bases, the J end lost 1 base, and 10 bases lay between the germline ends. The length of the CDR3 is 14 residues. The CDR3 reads CASSTYGGQETQYF. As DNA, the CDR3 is TGTGCCAGTAGTACCTACGGAGGCCAAGAGACCCAGTACTTC.

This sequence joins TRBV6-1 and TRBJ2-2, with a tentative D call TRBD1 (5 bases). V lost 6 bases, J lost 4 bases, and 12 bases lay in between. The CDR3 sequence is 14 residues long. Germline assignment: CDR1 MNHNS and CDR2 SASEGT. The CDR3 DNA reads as TGTGCCAGCAGGGGGCAGGCGGCCACCGGGGAGCTGTTTTTT. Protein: CASRGQAATGELFF.

CDR3 loop: CASSPKGLAGERTDTQYF. In nucleotides, the CDR3 is TGTGCCAGCAGCCCGAAGGGTCTAGCGGGAGAACGCACAGATACGCAGTATTTT. The chain recombines TRBV7-3 with TRBJ2-3; 10 nucleotides match TRBD2. Unmatched junction bases numbered 12, after V lost 5 bases and J lost 1 base. CDR3 length: 18 residues. The germline V gene has CDR1 SGHTA and CDR2 FQGTGA.

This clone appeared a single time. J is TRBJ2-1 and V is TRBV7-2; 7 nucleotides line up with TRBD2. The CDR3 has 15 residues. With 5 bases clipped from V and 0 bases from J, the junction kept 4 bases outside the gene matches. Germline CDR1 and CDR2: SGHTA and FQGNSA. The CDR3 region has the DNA TGTGCCAGCAGCACCAAGCGGGACTCCTACAATGAGCAGTTCTTC. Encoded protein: CASSTKRDSYNEQFF.